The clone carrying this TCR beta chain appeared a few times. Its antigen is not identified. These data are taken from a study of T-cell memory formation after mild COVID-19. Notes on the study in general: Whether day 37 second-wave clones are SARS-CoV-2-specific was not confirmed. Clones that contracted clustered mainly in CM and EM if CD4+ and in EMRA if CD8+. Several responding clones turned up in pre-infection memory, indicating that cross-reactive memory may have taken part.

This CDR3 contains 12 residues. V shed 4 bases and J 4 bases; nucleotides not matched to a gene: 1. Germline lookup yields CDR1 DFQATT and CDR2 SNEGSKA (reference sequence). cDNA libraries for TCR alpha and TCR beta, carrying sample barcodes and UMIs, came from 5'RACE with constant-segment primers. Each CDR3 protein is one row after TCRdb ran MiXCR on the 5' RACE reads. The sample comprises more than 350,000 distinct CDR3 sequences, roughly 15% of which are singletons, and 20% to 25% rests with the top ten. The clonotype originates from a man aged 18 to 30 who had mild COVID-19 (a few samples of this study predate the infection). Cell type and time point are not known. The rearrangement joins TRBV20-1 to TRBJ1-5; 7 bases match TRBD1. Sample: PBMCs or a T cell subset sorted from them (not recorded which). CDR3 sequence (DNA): TGCAGTGCTAACAGGGGAAATCAGCCCCAGCATTTT. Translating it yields CSANRGNQPQHF.